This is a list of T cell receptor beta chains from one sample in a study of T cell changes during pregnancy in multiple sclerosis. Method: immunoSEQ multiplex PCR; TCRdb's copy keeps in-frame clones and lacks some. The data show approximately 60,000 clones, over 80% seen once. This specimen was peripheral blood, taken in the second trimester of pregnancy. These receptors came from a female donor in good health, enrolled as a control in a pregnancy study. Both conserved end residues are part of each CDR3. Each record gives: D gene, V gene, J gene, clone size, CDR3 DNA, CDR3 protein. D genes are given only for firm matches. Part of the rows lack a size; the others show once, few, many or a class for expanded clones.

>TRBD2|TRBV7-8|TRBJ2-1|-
TGTGCCAGCAGCTTAGCGGGGTCCAGCGGGAGGGATGAGCAGTTCTTC
CASSLAGSSGRDEQFF
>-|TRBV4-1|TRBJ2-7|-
TGCGCCAGCAGCCAAGATCGAGGCCTTGGATCCACCTACGAGCAGTACTTC
CASSQDRGLGSTYEQYF
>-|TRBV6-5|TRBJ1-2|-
TGTGCCAGCAGTTACCATGGCGGGGACGGCTACACCTTC
CASSYHGGDGYTF
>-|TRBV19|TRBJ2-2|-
TGTGCCAGTAGTCTGTCGGGTGACACCGGGGAGCTGTTTTTT
CASSLSGDTGELFF
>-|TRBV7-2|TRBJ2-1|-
TGTGCCAGCAGCTCCTTAGACTCCACTAATGAGCAGTTCTTC
CASSSLDSTNEQFF
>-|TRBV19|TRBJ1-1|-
TGTGCCAGTAGTATAGATCTGAGTCAGGACAGTGAAGCTTTCTTT
CASSIDLSQDSEAFF
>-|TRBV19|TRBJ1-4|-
TGTGCCAGTAGGGGCAGGGCGAATGAAAAACTGTTTTTT
CASRGRANEKLFF
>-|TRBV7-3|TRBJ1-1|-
TGTGCCAGCAGCGAAGGCGGGGAGAGCGCTGAAGCTTTCTTT
CASSEGGESAEAFF
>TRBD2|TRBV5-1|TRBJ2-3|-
TGCGCCAGCAGCTCGCCGGGGGGGGGCACAGATACGCAGTATTTT
CASSSPGGGTDTQYF
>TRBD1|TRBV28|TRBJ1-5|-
TGTGCCAGTGCAGGGGGTTACAATCAGCCCCAGCATTTT
CASAGGYNQPQHF
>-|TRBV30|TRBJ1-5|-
TGTGCCTGGAGTGTAACCAGGACAGATAGCAATCAGCCCCAGCATTTT
CAWSVTRTDSNQPQHF
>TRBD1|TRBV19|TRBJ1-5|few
TGTGCCAGTAGTAGACAGACAGGGAGCAATCAGCCCCAGCATTTT
CASSRQTGSNQPQHF
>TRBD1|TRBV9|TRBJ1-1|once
TGTGCCAGCAGCCAGGGACAGAGGAACACTGAAGCTTTCTTT
CASSQGQRNTEAFF
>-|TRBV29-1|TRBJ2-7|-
TGCAGCGTCGGCTCGGAGCCGTACGAGCAGTACTTC
CSVGSEPYEQYF
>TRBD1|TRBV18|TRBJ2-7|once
TGTGCCAGCTCACCACCTGGACAGGGGTTATACGAGCAGTACTTC
CASSPPGQGLYEQYF
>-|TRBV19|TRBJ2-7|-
TGTGCCAGTAGTACGACAGCGGGCGACGAGCAGTACTTC
CASSTTAGDEQYF
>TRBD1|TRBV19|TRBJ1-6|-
TGTGCCAGTAGACTACAGGGGGCAAGCTATAATTCACCCCTCCACTTT
CASRLQGASYNSPLHF
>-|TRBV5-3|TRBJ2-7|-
TGTGCCAGAAGCTTGCCATTCGGGGGACCAACATACGAGCAGTACTTC
CARSLPFGGPTYEQYF
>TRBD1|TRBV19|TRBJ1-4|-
TGTGCCAGTAGTACCCGACAGGGAACTAATGAAAAACTGTTTTTT
CASSTRQGTNEKLFF
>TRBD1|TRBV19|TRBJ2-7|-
TGTGCCAGTAGTATGGGGACAGGGGTCGAGCAGTACTTC
CASSMGTGVEQYF
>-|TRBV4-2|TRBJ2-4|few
TGTGCCAGCAGCCCTTATCCCAAAAACATTCAGTACTTC
CASSPYPKNIQYF
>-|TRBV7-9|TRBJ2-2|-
TGTGCCAGCAGCCTCACTAGCATCCCCGGGGAGCTGTTTTTT
CASSLTSIPGELFF
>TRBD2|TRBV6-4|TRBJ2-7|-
TGTGCCACCTTTTTTAGCGGGACCTACGAGCAGTACTTC
CATFFSGTYEQYF
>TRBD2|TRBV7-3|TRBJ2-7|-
TGTGCCAGCAGTTTCGGGGCTAGCGGGATCTACGAGCAGTACTTC
CASSFGASGIYEQYF
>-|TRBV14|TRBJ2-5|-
TGTGCCAGCAGCCAAGTTGCGCTAGCGGAGACCCAGTACTTC
CASSQVALAETQYF
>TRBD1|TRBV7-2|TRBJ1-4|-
TGTGCCAGCAGCTTGGAACATAGGGGGCGAACTAATGAAAAACTGTTTTTT
CASSLEHRGRTNEKLFF
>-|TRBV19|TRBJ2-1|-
TGTGCCAGTAGTATGGGGGCCGGCATACCACTACGTGAGGAGCAGTTCTTC
CASSMGAGIPLREEQFF
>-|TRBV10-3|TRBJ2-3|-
TGTGCCACGGAAGGGGGGGCTAGCACAGATACGCAGTATTTT
CATEGGASTDTQYF
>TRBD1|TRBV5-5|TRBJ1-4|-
TGTGCCAGCAGCTTGGCAACAGGGGCAACTAATGAAAAACTGTTTTTT
CASSLATGATNEKLFF
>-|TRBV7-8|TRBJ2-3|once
TGTGCCAGCAGCCAATCCGGAGATACGCAGTATTTT
CASSQSGDTQYF
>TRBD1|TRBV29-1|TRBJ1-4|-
TGCAGCGTTGAGGGACAGGGTGGTGAAAAACTGTTTTTT
CSVEGQGGEKLFF
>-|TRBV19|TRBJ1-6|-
TGTGCCAGTAGGAAGGATGGGGGCGTGGATAATTCACCCCTCCACTTT
CASRKDGGVDNSPLHF